These 5 T cell receptor beta chains were all obtained from the same sample, sequenced in a study of patients and donors after allogeneic stem cell transplantation. TCRdb re-derived calls from the RT-PCR reads in MiXCR, one entry per CDR3 protein. The data hold roughly 40,000 distinct CDR3 sequences, with more than 30% observed a single time. Sequenced sample: blood, either unsorted or a sorted T cell fraction (not recorded which). The receptors were sampled from a human donor who was either an allogeneic HSCT recipient or a stem cell or donor lymphocyte infusion donor (not recorded which). It is not recorded whose cells these are; they may come from a transplant donor.

The V and J genes are TRBV9 and TRBJ2-5, with TRBD1 as a possible D gene (5 bases). CDR3 size: 13 residues. V was clipped by 0 bases and J by 5 bases, with 8 bases between them. CDR1 is SGDLS and CDR2 is YYNGEE in the germline V gene. The CDR3 spells CASSVGRVETQYF. The CDR3 DNA reads as TGTGCCAGCAGCGTAGGCAGGGTTGAGACCCAGTACTTC. The whole variable domain, filled in from reference TRBV9 and TRBJ2-5, reads DSGVTQTPKHLITATGQRVTLRCSPRSGDLSVYWYQQSLDQGLQFLIQYYNGEERAKGNILERFSAQQFPDLHSELNLSSLELGDSALYFCASSVGRVETQYFGPGTRLLVL.

The chain combines TRBV7-9 with TRBJ1-3; D not resolved. The CDR3 is made up of 12 amino acids. Between the trimmed V and J ends, which lost 8 bases and 4 bases, there was a span of 9 bases. Germline assignment: CDR1 SEHNR and CDR2 FQNEAQ (reference sequence). The CDR3 protein is CASLGAGNTIYF. The CDR3 region has the DNA TGTGCCAGCTTGGGTGCCGGAAACACCATATATTTT.

In this sample, this clonotype turned up a few times. The V gene is TRBV20-1, the J gene TRBJ1-5; D is undetermined. The CDR3 length is 12 residues. The germline V gene encodes CDR1 DFQATT and CDR2 SNEGSKA (reference sequence). V lost 5 bases, J lost 4 bases, and 9 bases lay in between. The chain's CDR3 is CSARSTNQPQHF. CDR3 DNA sequence: TGCAGTGCTCGATCCACGAATCAGCCCCAGCATTTT.

CDR3 amino acids: CASSLVSGRDPTFQETQYF. Here the CDR3 DNA reads TGTGCCAGCAGCTTAGTATCCGGTAGGGACCCTACTTTCCAAGAGACCCAGTACTTC. This chain connects TRBV7-9 to TRBJ2-5, with D perhaps given as TRBD1 or TRBD2 (5 bases each). The CDR3 is made up of 19 amino acids. V shed 1 base and J shed 1 base, with 22 bases lying between them. Per the germline V gene, CDR1 is SEHNR and CDR2 is FQNEAQ (reference sequence).

The chain has TRBV20-1 and TRBJ1-2, with a weak D call TRBD1 (6 bases). Per the germline V gene, CDR1 is DFQATT and CDR2 is SNEGSKA (reference sequence). The CDR3 runs 13 residues. In DNA form, the CDR3 reads TGCAGCGACTCGGTTCAGGGGTTGGAAGGCTACACCTTC. Amino acids: CSDSVQGLEGYTF.